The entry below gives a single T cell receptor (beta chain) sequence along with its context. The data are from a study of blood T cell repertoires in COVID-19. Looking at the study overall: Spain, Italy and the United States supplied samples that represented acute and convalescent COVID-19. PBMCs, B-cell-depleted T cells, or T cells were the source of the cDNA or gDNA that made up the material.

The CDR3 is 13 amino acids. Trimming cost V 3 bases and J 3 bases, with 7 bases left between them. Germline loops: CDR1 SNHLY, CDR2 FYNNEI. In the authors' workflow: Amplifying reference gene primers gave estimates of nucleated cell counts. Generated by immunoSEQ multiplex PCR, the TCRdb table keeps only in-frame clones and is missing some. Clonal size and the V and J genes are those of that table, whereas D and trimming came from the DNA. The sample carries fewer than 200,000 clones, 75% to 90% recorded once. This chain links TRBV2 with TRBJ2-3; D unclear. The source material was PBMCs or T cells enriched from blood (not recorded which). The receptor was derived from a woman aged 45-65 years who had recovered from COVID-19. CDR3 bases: TGTGCCAGCAGTGACGCAGTGACAGATACGCAGTATTTT. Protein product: CASSDAVTDTQYF.